Below, one TCR beta chain is given with its context. CDR1 is SNHLY and CDR2 is FYNNEI in the germline V gene. CDR3 length: 15 residues. V was trimmed by 1 base and J by 1 base, leaving 8 bases between them. This specimen belongs to a study of shared clonotypes between healthy human individuals. Assay used: immunoSEQ multiplex PCR; TCRdb lists only in-frame clones, some missing. The table shows 2 million to 2.5 million clones, with roughly 90% occurring only once. This receptor was obtained from a man between 18 and 35 years old in good health. Some clones in this sample may be carry-over from other donors' samples. The sequenced material came from naive CD4+ T cells from PBMCs. This sample's subset: CD45RA+ positively selected. This chain uses TRBV2 with TRBJ1-5; D is uncertain. The CDR3 DNA reads as TGTGCCAGCAGTGAAGTGCTCAGGAGCAATCAGCCCCAGCATTTT. It encodes CASSEVLRSNQPQHF.